The rows below give T cell receptor beta chains drawn from one sample of a study of CD8 T cells in ankylosing spondylitis. MiXCR, run by TCRdb on the 5' RACE reads, gives a single entry per CDR3 protein. The sample lists about 340,000 distinct CDR3 sequences, 20% to 25% occurring once. Material for sequencing was blood, either unsorted or a sorted T cell fraction (not recorded which). Receptor source: a male donor with ankylosing spondylitis or in good health (not recorded which). Each CDR3 is given with its conserved first and last residue. The size entry is marked missing in some rows and otherwise reads once, few, many or a size class.

V: TRBV5-6
J: TRBJ2-2
size: -
CDR3: CASSFTTGELFF

V: TRBV29-1
J: TRBJ2-5
size: -
CDR3: CSVDRAEQETQYF

V: TRBV12-3/TRBV12-4
J: TRBJ2-1
size: -
CDR3: CASRVTGRSSYNEQFF

V: TRBV7-6
J: TRBJ2-1
size: -
CDR3: CASSPRQGEVHEQFF

V: TRBV29-1
J: TRBJ1-2
size: few
CDR3: CSVTTLDRDYGYTF

V: TRBV7-3
J: TRBJ2-1
size: few
CDR3: CASSTTDGTGGQFF

V: TRBV27
J: TRBJ2-7
size: -
CDR3: CASSPTSGYWYEQYF

V: TRBV10-3
J: TRBJ2-2
size: -
CDR3: CAISEPYLWTDDTNTGELFF

V: TRBV10-3
J: TRBJ2-3
size: few
CDR3: CAGWGRDVSSGDTQYF

V: TRBV6-1
J: TRBJ2-7
size: -
CDR3: CASGAGYEQYF

V: TRBV12-3/TRBV12-4
J: TRBJ2-3
size: many
CDR3: CASSRATGGAQYF

V: TRBV30
J: TRBJ2-5
size: once
CDR3: CAWSDRNEETQYF

V: TRBV20-1
J: TRBJ2-5
size: few
CDR3: CSAPDRGRTGETQYF

V: TRBV4-1
J: TRBJ2-5
size: -
CDR3: CASSQAGIEETQYF

V: TRBV29-1
J: TRBJ2-2
size: few
CDR3: CSVQGPNTGELFF

V: TRBV11-2
J: TRBJ2-7
size: few
CDR3: CASSLFSEQYF

V: TRBV25-1
J: TRBJ2-3
size: few
CDR3: CASSDRGPPSTDTQYF

V: TRBV4-1
J: TRBJ2-7
size: few
CDR3: CASSQGFAASYEQYF

V: TRBV7-9
J: TRBJ1-1
size: -
CDR3: CASSRTGTGVAEAFF